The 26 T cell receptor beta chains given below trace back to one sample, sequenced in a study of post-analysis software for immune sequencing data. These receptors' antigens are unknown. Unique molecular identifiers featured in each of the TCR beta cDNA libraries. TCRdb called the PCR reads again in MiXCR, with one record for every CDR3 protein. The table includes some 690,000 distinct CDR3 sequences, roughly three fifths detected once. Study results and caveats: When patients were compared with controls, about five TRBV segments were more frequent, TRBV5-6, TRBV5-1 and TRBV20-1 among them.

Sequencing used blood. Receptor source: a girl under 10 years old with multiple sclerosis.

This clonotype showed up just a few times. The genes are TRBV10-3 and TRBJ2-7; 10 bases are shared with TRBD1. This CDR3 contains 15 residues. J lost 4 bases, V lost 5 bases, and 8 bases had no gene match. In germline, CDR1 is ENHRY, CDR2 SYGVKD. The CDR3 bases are TGTGCCATCAGTAGCCTTCGACAGGGGGCTTACGAGCAGTACTTC. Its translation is CAISSLRQGAYEQYF.

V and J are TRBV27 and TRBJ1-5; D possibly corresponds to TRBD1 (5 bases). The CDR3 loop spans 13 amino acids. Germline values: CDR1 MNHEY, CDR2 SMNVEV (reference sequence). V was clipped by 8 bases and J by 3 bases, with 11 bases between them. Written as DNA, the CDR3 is TGTGCCAGCGCCACAGGAATCAATCAGCCCCAGCATTTT. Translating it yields CASATGINQPQHF.

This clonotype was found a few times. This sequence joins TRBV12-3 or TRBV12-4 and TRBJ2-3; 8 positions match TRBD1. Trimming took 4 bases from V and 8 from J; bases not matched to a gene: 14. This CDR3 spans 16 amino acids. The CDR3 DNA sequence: TGTGCCAGCAGTTCCTCCTCGGACAGGGTTGAGGTTACGCAGTATTTT. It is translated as CASSSSSDRVEVTQYF.

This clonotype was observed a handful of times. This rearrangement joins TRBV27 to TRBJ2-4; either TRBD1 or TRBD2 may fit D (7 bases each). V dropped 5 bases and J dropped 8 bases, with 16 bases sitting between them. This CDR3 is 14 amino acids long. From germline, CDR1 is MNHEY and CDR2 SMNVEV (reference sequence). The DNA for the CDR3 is TGTGCCAGCAGTCCGCAACAGGGGAGGGACATTCAGTACTTC. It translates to CASSPQQGRDIQYF.

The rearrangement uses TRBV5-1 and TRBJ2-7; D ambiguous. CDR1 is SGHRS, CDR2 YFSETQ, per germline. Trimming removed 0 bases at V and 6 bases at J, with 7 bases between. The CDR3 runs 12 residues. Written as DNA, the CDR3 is TGCGCCAGCAGCTTGGGAGACCTCGAGCAGTACTTC. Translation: CASSLGDLEQYF.

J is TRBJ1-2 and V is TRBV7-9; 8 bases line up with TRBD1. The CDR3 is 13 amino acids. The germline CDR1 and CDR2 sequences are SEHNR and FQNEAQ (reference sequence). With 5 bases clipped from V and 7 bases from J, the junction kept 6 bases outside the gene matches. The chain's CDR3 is CASSKDRDGGYTF. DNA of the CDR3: TGTGCCAGCAGCAAGGACAGGGACGGTGGCTACACCTTC.

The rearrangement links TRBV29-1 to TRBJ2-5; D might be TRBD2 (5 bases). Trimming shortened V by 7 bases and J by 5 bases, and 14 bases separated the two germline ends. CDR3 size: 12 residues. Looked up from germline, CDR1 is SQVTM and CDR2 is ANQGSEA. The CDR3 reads CSGTGFAETQYF. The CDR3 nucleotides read TGCAGCGGGACGGGGTTTGCGGAGACCCAGTACTTC.

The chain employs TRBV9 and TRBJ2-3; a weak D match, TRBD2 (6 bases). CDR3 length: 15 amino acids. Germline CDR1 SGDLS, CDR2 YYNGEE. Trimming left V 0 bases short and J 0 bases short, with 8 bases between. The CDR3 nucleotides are TGTGCCAGCAGCGTAGCGGGAGCTAGCACAGATACGCAGTATTTT. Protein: CASSVAGASTDTQYF. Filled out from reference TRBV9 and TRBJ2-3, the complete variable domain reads DSGVTQTPKHLITATGQRVTLRCSPRSGDLSVYWYQQSLDQGLQFLIQYYNGEERAKGNILERFSAQQFPDLHSELNLSSLELGDSALYFCASSVAGASTDTQYFGPGTRLTVL.

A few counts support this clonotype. DNA for the CDR3: TGCAGCGGAAGACTAGCACCAGATACGCAGTATTTT. Protein: CSGRLAPDTQYF. V and J are TRBV29-1 and TRBJ2-3; 7 nucleotides line up with TRBD2. The CDR3 runs 12 residues. The germline V gene has CDR1 SQVTM and CDR2 ANQGSEA. V dropped 7 bases and J dropped 4; count of bases not matched to a gene: 5.

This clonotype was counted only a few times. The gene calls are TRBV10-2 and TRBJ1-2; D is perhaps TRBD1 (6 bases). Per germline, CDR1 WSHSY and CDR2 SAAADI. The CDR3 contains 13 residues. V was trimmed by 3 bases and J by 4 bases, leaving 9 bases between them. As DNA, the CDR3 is TGCGCCAGCAGTGAAAGGGGGGGCTATGGCTACACCTTC. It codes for CASSERGGYGYTF.

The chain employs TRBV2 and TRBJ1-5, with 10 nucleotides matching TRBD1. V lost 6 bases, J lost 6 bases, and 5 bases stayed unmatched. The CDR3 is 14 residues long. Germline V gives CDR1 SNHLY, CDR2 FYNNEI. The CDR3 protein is CASSGTGDGQPQHF. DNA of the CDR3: TGTGCCAGCAGCGGGACAGGGGACGGTCAGCCCCAGCATTTT.

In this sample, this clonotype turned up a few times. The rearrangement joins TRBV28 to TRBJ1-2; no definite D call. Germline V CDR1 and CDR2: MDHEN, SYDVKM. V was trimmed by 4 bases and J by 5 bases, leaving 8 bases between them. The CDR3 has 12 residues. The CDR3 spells CASSSGEYGYTF. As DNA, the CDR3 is TGTGCCAGCAGTTCCGGGGAGTATGGCTACACCTTC.

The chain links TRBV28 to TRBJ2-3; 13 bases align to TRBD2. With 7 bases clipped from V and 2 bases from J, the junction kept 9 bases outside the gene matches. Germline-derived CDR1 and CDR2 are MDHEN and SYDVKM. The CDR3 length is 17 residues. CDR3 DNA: TGTGCCAGCACCCAAGGACTAGCGGGAGCTAACACAGATACGCAGTATTTT. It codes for CASTQGLAGANTDTQYF.

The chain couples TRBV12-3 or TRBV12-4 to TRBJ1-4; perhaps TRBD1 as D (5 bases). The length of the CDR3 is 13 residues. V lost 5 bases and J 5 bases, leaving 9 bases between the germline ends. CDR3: CASSRDANEKLFF. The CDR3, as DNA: TGTGCCAGCAGTCGGGACGCCAATGAAAAACTGTTTTTT.

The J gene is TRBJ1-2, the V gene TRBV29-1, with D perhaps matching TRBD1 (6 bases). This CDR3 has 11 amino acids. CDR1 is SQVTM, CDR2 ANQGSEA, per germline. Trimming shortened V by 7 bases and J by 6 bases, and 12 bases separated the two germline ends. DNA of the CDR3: TGCAGCGGACGGGACACCGATGGCTACACCTTC. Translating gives CSGRDTDGYTF.

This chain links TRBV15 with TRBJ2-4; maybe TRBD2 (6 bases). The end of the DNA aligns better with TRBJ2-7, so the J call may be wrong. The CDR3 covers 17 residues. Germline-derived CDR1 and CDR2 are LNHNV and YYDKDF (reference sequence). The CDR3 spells CATSEDRWGETNYEQYF. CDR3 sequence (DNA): TGTGCCACCAGCGAGGATCGCTGGGGGGAAACCAACTACGAGCAGTACTTC.

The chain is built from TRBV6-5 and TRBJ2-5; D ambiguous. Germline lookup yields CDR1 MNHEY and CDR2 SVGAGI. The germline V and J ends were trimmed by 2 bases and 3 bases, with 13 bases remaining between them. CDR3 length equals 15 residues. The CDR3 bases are TGTGCCAGCAGTTACGGGATGGGCTCTGAAGAGACCCAGTACTTC. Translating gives CASSYGMGSEETQYF.

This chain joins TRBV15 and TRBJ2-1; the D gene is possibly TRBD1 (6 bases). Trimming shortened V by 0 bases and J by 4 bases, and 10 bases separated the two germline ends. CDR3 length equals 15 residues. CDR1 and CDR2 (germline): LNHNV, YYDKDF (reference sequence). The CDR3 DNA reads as TGTGCCACCAGCAGAGAACCGGACAGATACAATGAGCAGTTCTTC. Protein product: CATSREPDRYNEQFF.

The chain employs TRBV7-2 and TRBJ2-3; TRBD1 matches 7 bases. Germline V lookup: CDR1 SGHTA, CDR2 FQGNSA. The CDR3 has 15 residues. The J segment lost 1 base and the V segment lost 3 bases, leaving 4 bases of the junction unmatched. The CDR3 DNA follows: TGTGCCAGCAGCTTCGCCGGGACAGGCACAGATACGCAGTATTTT. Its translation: CASSFAGTGTDTQYF.

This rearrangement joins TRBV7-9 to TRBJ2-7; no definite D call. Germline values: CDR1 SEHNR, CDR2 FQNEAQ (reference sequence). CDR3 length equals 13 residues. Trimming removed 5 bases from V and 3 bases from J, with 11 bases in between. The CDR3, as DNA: TGTGCCAGCAGCAGAGACCCAGGCTACGAGCAGTACTTC. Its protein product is CASSRDPGYEQYF.

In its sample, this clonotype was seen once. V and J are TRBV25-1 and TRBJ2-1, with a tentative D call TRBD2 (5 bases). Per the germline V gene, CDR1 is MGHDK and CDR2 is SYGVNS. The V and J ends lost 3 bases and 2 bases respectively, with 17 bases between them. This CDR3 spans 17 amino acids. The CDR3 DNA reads TGTGCCAGCAGTGATCTGCGGGCGGGTCTTACCTACAATGAGCAGTTCTTC. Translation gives CASSDLRAGLTYNEQFF.

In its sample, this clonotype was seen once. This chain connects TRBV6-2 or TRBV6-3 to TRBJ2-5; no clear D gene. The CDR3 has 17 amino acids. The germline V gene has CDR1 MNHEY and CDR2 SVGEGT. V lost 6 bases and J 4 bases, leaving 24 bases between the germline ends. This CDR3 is CASSKNQVILPRETQYF. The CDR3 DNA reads TGTGCCAGCAGCAAGAACCAAGTAATCCTACCTCGAGAGACCCAGTACTTC.

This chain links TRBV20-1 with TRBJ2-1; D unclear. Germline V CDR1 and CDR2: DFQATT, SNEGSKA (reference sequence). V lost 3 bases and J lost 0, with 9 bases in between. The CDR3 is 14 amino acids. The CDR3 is CSASDSSSYNEQFF. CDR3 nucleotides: TGCAGTGCTAGTGACTCGAGCTCCTACAATGAGCAGTTCTTC.

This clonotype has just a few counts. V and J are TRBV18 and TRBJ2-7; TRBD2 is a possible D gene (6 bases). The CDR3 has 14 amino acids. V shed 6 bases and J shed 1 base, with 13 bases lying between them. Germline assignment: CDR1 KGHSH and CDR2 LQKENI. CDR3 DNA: TGTGCCAGCTCGACCGACGGGACTTCCTACGAGCAGTACTTC. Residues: CASSTDGTSYEQYF.

The CDR3 nucleotides are TGCGCCAGCAGCCAAGGGCAGTGGGGCGCTGAAGCTTTCTTT. Its protein is CASSQGQWGAEAFF. The gene calls are TRBV4-3 and TRBJ1-1; possible D gene TRBD1, 5 bases. The germline V gene encodes CDR1 LGHNA and CDR2 YSLEER. The CDR3 runs 14 residues. Trimming removed 1 base from V and 6 bases from J, with 12 bases in between.

The CDR3 spells CASSLDNRRSGRNEQFF. The CDR3 region has the DNA TGTGCCAGCAGCCTCGATAATCGCCGTTCCGGGAGGAATGAGCAGTTCTTC. This rearrangement joins TRBV13 to TRBJ2-1, with 7 bases aligning to TRBD2. This CDR3 contains 17 residues. V lost 5 bases, J lost 7 bases, and 17 bases stayed unmatched. Germline-derived CDR1 and CDR2 are PRHDT and FYEKMQ (reference sequence).